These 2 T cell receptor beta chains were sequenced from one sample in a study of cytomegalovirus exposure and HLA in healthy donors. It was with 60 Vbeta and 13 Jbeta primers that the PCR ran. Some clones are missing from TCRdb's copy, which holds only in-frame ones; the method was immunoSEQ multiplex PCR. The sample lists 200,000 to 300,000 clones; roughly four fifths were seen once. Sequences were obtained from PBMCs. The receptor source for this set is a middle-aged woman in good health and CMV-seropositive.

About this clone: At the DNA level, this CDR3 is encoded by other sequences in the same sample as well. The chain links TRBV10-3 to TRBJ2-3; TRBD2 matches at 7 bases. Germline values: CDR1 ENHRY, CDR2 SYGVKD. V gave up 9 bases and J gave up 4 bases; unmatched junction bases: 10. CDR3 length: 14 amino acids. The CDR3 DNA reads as TGTGCCATTAGGCCAGGACTAGGCCCAGATACGCAGTATTTT. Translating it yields CAIRPGLGPDTQYF.

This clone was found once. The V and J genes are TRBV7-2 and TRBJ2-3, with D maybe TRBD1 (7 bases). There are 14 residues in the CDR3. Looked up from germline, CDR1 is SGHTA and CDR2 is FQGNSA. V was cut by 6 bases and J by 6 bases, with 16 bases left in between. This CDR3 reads CASRIAARGDTQYF. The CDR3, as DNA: TGTGCCAGCAGAATAGCGGCCAGGGGGGATACGCAGTATTTT.